The source of this TCR beta chain is a study of blood T cell repertoires in COVID-19. Across the study: Samples taken during acute and convalescent COVID-19 were collected in the United States, Italy and Spain.

The J segment lost 4 bases and the V segment lost 6 bases, leaving 1 base of the junction unmatched. Germline CDR1 and CDR2: SNHLY and FYNNEI. The CDR3 is 12 amino acids. Clones were read by immunoSEQ multiplex PCR, and TCRdb kept only the in-frame ones, dropping some. This repertoire shows a few hundred thousand clones, about 90% found once; its top ten account for roughly 1.2%. The sequence derives from a young man who had recovered from COVID-19. Material for sequencing was PBMCs or T cells enriched from blood (not recorded which). The genes are TRBV2 and TRBJ1-2, with TRBD1 identical over 8 bases. The CDR3 loop reads CASRDRGYGYTF. In DNA, the CDR3 is TGTGCCAGCAGAGACAGGGGCTATGGCTACACCTTC. The full variable domain, in which reference TRBV2 and TRBJ1-2 provide the parts outside the CDR3, is EPEVTQTPSHQVTQMGQEVILRCVPISNHLYFYWYRQILGQKVEFLVSFYNNEISEKSEIFDDQFSVERPDGSNFTLKIRSTKLEDSAMYFCASRDRGYGYTFGSGTRLTVV.